This entry is about one TCR beta chain. Its antigen is unidentified. 5' RACE that incorporated UMI labels was used to prepare the TRB cDNA libraries. Following a re-call of the 5' RACE reads, TCRdb has one entry per CDR3 protein and lacks DNA. With roughly 100,000 distinct CDR3 sequences in the sample, the ten largest clones hold 0.35% to 0.4%. The data originate from a study of CXCR3-negative and CXCR3-positive naive CD8 T cells. This CDR3 comprises 14 residues. The germline gives CDR1 SEHNR, CDR2 FQNEAQ (reference sequence). Study-wide points: The TRB CDR3s that CXCR3-positive naive cells carried were more hydrophobic than those of CXCR3-negative naive cells.

The origin of this receptor is a human donor in good health. Some clones in this sample may be carry-over from other donors' samples. Input material: naive CXCR3+ CD8+ T cells from blood. Subset defined: CD45RO-CCR7+CD27+CD95- naive CD8+ T cells expressing CXCR3 (TNR3+). The chain has TRBV7-9 and TRBJ2-3; with no DNA, the TCRdb D assignment of TRBD2 cannot be verified. The CDR3: CASSSRPEGDTQYF.